Below are 13 T cell receptor beta chains sequenced from a single sample in a study of cytomegalovirus exposure and HLA in healthy donors. Use of 60 Vbeta and 13 Jbeta primers characterized the PCR. Only in-frame clones appear in the TCRdb table, and some are missing; sequencing was by immunoSEQ multiplex PCR. Of about 110,000 clones in the sample, 75% are singletons; the top ten hold approximately 2.6%. The sequenced sample was PBMCs. These receptor sequences come from a male donor in good health and CMV-seropositive.

The chain recombines TRBV6-1 with TRBJ2-7, with D hard to call. Germline values: CDR1 MNHNS, CDR2 SASEGT. Trimming cost V 2 bases and J 6 bases, with 5 bases left between them. The CDR3 has 11 residues. DNA for the CDR3: TGTGCCAGCAGTGAACTCTCCGAGCAGTACTTC. Its protein is CASSELSEQYF.

J is TRBJ1-4 and V is TRBV7-2, with D hard to call. Per germline, CDR1 SGHTA and CDR2 FQGNSA. CDR3 length: 12 amino acids. Deletions cut 3 bases from V and 4 bases from J, with 3 bases between. Here the CDR3 DNA reads TGTGCCAGCAGCTTTAGTAATGAAAAACTGTTTTTT. Protein: CASSFSNEKLFF.

The gene calls are TRBV5-6 and TRBJ1-2; D remains ambiguous. Germline values: CDR1 SGHDT, CDR2 YYEEEE. This CDR3 is built from 13 residues. V lost 0 bases, J lost 4 bases, and 7 bases lay in between. The CDR3 loop is CASSLDSPYGYTF. The CDR3 DNA sequence: TGTGCCAGCAGCTTGGACTCCCCCTATGGCTACACCTTC.

This chain joins TRBV30 and TRBJ1-4; 10 nucleotides match TRBD1. The trim removed 2 bases at V and 8 bases at J, leaving 8 bases unmatched. This CDR3 spans 15 amino acids. Germline V CDR1 and CDR2: GTSNPN, SVGIG (reference sequence). CDR3 amino acids: CAWSPRTGGREKLFF. In DNA, the CDR3 is TGTGCCTGGAGTCCCCGGACAGGGGGTCGGGAAAAACTGTTTTTT. The complete variable domain, with remaining parts taken from reference TRBV30 and TRBJ1-4, reads SQTIHQWPATLVQPVGSPLSLECTVEGTSNPNLYWYRQAAGRGLQLLFYSVGIGQISSEVPQNLSASRPQDRQFILSSKKLLLSDSGFYLCAWSPRTGGREKLFFGSGTQLSVL.

The chain has TRBV5-4 and TRBJ1-2, with 7 bases fitting TRBD1. The CDR3 loop spans 17 amino acids. Germline V gene data show CDR1 as SGHNT and CDR2 as YYREEE (reference sequence). Losses at the gene ends were 4 bases for V and 3 bases for J; bases not matched to a gene: 15. Here the CDR3 DNA reads TGTGCCAGCAGCCTTTCTCCGACAGGGCACCTTCACTATGGCTACACCTTC. This encodes CASSLSPTGHLHYGYTF.

J is TRBJ1-3 and V is TRBV30; D possibly corresponds to TRBD1 (5 bases). This CDR3 has 16 amino acids. V lost 0 bases and J lost 0, with 12 bases in between. Germline V lookup: CDR1 GTSNPN, CDR2 SVGIG (reference sequence). The CDR3 loop reads CAWSVLRQSSGNTIYF. Written as DNA, the CDR3 is TGTGCCTGGAGTGTACTGAGACAGAGCTCTGGAAACACCATATATTTT. Full variable domain (outside the CDR3, taken from reference TRBV30 and TRBJ1-3): SQTIHQWPATLVQPVGSPLSLECTVEGTSNPNLYWYRQAAGRGLQLLFYSVGIGQISSEVPQNLSASRPQDRQFILSSKKLLLSDSGFYLCAWSVLRQSSGNTIYFGEGSWLTVV.

This clone was recorded only once. This chain uses TRBV4-2 with TRBJ2-3, with 7 nucleotides matching TRBD2. V shed 0 bases and J 3 bases; nucleotides not matched to a gene: 6. Germline V CDR1 and CDR2: LGHNA, YNFKEQ. This CDR3 is 16 amino acids long. CDR3 protein: CASSQEPSGWTDTQYF. The CDR3 DNA reads TGTGCCAGCAGCCAAGAGCCTAGCGGATGGACAGATACGCAGTATTTT.

V usage is TRBV5-1 and J usage is TRBJ1-1; D is undetermined. Germline V gives CDR1 SGHRS, CDR2 YFSETQ. Trimming took off 0 bases at V and 11 bases at J, with 11 bases between the two ends. The CDR3 loop spans 12 amino acids. The CDR3 protein is CASSLGPGSAFF. CDR3 nucleotide sequence: TGCGCCAGCAGCTTGGGGCCAGGTTCGGCTTTCTTT.

The V call is TRBV29-1, the J call TRBJ1-4; 10 positions agree with TRBD1. J was trimmed by 4 bases and V by 3 bases; bases with no gene match: 5. Germline values: CDR1 SQVTM, CDR2 ANQGSEA. The CDR3 runs to 15 residues. The CDR3 loop is CSVEKGQGINEKLFF. CDR3 DNA sequence: TGCAGCGTTGAGAAGGGACAGGGGATTAATGAAAAACTGTTTTTT.

The rearrangement uses TRBV27 and TRBJ1-5; D gene unclear. In germline, CDR1 is MNHEY, CDR2 SMNVEV (reference sequence). The CDR3 spans 16 residues. Trimming took 6 bases from V and 0 from J, leaving 15 bases between them. CDR3 coding DNA: TGTGCCAGCAGATCTACCAAACTCGCTAGCAATCAGCCCCAGCATTTT. It specifies CASRSTKLASNQPQHF.

The chain is built from TRBV28 and TRBJ2-6; D gene unclear. Trimming cost V 8 bases and J 2 bases, with 10 bases left between them. CDR3 size: 14 residues. Germline V gene lookup returns CDR1 MDHEN and CDR2 SYDVKM. The CDR3 sequence is CASHLRTGANVLTF. For the CDR3, the DNA is TGTGCCAGCCACTTGAGAACTGGGGCCAACGTCCTGACTTTC.

This rearrangement joins TRBV5-6 to TRBJ1-5; D unclear. Germline V gene data show CDR1 as SGHDT and CDR2 as YYEEEE. The CDR3 loop spans 15 amino acids. V was shortened by 4 bases and J by 1 base, with 12 bases between the two germline ends. Written as DNA, the CDR3 is TGTGCCAGCAGCCCAAGTCGGAGCAGCAATCAGCCCCAGCATTTT. This gives the protein CASSPSRSSNQPQHF.

For this clone: Other DNA sequences in the same sample also yield this CDR3. This sequence joins TRBV6-5 and TRBJ2-7; no definite D call. The germline gives CDR1 MNHEY, CDR2 SVGAGI. With 6 bases removed from V and 4 bases from J, the gap between germline ends came to 7 bases. The CDR3 spans 11 residues. The CDR3: CASSLGYEQYF. The CDR3 DNA reads TGTGCCAGCAGCCTAGGATACGAGCAGTACTTC.